The source of this T cell receptor (beta chain) is a study of breast tumors, draining lymph nodes, adjacent tissues (dated by TCRdb to the mid-2010s). Regarding the complete study: TCR beta repertoires were compared across tumor, adjacent nontumor tissue and axillary lymph nodes obtained from breast cancer patients. In human breast cancer, the study set out to assess how tumor, surrounding tissue and draining lymph node repertoires relate to one another and whether T cells might be exchanged between them.

Sequencing used an Illumina HiSeq 2000. TCR beta chain libraries were generated by multiplex PCR amplification. The amplified TCR beta chain products were analyzed by high-throughput sequencing. Starting from the raw public reads, TCRdb applied fastp trimming at Q25, assembled clones with MiXCR and retained in-frame beta chains. Merged by CDR3 protein, the rows form single entries marked with the most common genes and DNA. The sample contains more than 50,000 distinct CDR3 sequences, under 55% of them found a single time. About 10% of the sample is held by the ten biggest clonotypes. Broad study findings and their caveats: Tumor T-cell repertoires showed less diversity than lymph node repertoires and more diversity than nontumor tissue repertoires, and tumor T-cell repertoires showed preferential V and J gene usage. In luminal-like breast cancer, tumor and nontumor tissue repertoires resembled each other significantly more than in basal-like breast cancer. The data were judged consistent with most tumor T cells deriving from the lymph node and then expanding within tumor tissue. The study presented the conclusion that tumor T cells originate in lymph nodes as consistent with a hypothesis, not as something directly demonstrated.

As to this clonotype: The antigen it recognizes is unknown. Base qualities are not provided; no much larger clone lies one nucleotide away.

This receptor was obtained from a female donor with breast cancer. Some clones in this sample may be carry-over from other donors' samples. Material: breast tumor tissue.

The sequenced DNA: TGTGCCAGCAGAAGGACAGGGATAGTCGGCGAGCAGTACTTC. Its amino acids are CASRRTGIVGEQYF. Recombination connected TRBV5-8 to TRBJ2-7, and 8 junctional nucleotides match TRBD1. Taken from cysteine to phenylalanine, the CDR3 has 14 residues. Just CDR3 DNA is preserved here, 42 bases in frame from base 1. Here V drops 5 bases and J drops 6 bases, and the junction holds 10 bases not matched to any gene. CDR1 and CDR2 are read off the germline V gene as SGHTS and YDEGEE. Full variable domain (CDR3 extended with the reference TRBV5-8 and TRBJ2-7 proteins): EAGVTQSPTHLIKTRGQQATLRCSPISGHTSVYWYQQALGLGLQFLLWYDEGEERNRGNFPPRFSGRQFPNYSSELNVNALELEDSALYLCASRRTGIVGEQYFGPGTRLTVT.